This T cell receptor beta chain was identified during a study of cytomegalovirus exposure and HLA in healthy donors (dated 2017 in TCRdb). Concerning the study at large: An earlier analysis of approximately 640 of the donors reported more than 250 Gb of sequence data and 100 million to 140 million unique TCR beta sequences from roughly 180 million T cells. Among the roughly 410 genotyped donors, about 83% belonged to the genetic ancestry cluster associated with self-reported Caucasian donors. Across 300 to 500 genotyped donors of the cohort, an average of roughly 200,000 unique TCR beta nucleotide sequences per donor were sequenced, and roughly a sixth of those sequences were non-productive. All discovery cohort repertoires had been generated on a single sequencing platform. HLA typing included class I and class II loci at four-digit resolution. Rather than using new phenotypic data, the later analysis identified candidate immune exposures from TCR beta sequences and from how often those sequences occurred across donors. Besides the first cohort of under 700 subjects, a separate validation cohort made up of over a hundred different subjects was used. To predict cytomegalovirus infection status, the study brought together high-throughput TCR immunosequencing, statistical association of individual TCRs with disease status, and machine learning. Roughly five DR-DQ haplotypes were handled as single units for association and clustering, since linkage in the cohort was strong. An early release that covered about 600 HLA-typed donors contained approximately 290 gigabases of sequencing data and 80 million or so unique TCR sequences. Donor age, sex, ethnicity and CMV serostatus were collected together with the repertoire data. The aim of the study was to test whether cataloging public T cell receptors could identify signatures of past pathogen exposure. The number of typed donors differed by locus: 629-630 for A, B, C, DRB1 and DQB1; 500 to 550 for DQA1; 606 for DPA1; and 400 to 480 for DPB1. To study patterns of TCR occurrence, a later analysis re-analyzed previously published TCR beta repertoires from 650 to 750 donors and added high-resolution HLA genotyping. A later genetic analysis took genome-wide SNP genotypes for about 55% of the 666 donors and used that subset as a discovery cohort. An earlier analysis of approximately 640 of the donors applied high-throughput TCR beta sequencing to assess whether each TCR beta V gene segment acted as functional or pseudogenic. The study used immunosequencing to profile the T cell repertoires of under 700 subjects and linked those repertoires to cytomegalovirus serostatus. Beyond this particular receptor, the publication reports: A cluster of highly shared sequence variants was judged likely to represent a technical artifact of the sequencing pipeline. Because some donors lacked HLA typing at each locus, the association tests relied only on the typed subset. The study gave a list of over 150 TCR beta chains associated with cytomegalovirus. Presence/absence analyses assumed roughly uniform sequencing depth across donors, an assumption that may not hold. In a later analysis, around 17,000 TCR beta sequences were associated with specific HLA alleles at a false discovery rate of 0.05. Some 16 rarely observed V segments, including chromosome 9 orphons, were excluded from the earlier analysis of about 600 of the donors because counts were too low. In a later analysis, most CMV-associated TCR beta chains were found to appear HLA-restricted, with HLA associations seemingly driven largely by CMV exposure. In an earlier analysis of roughly 560 of the donors, most TCR beta V segments were observed in productive rearrangements about 90% or about 30% of the time, broadly matching IMGT annotations. In a later genetic analysis, fewer N-insertions in productive TCRs were reported among donors in an Asian-associated ancestry cluster than the approximately 710-donor mean. Linkage disequilibrium might explain the correlated functional status among segregating V segments, but an unknown experimental factor could not be excluded. The cohort was sequenced for TCR beta chains only, and without alpha or paired-chain data the features that could be detected were limited. According to a later analysis, TCR association rates differed among HLA loci, with DRB1 alleles showing the most associated TCRs and HLA-C alleles showing the fewest. The classifier was reported to diagnose cytomegalovirus status with high specificity and sensitivity in both the original and validation cohorts. V-gene and J-gene trimming of TCR beta chains was associated with a missense DCLRE1C variant in a later genetic analysis, and the association was replicated in an independent cohort. When HLA alleles, especially DR and DQ, strongly co-occurred, TCR associations were difficult to assign to individual alleles. It was suggested by the authors that the approach could potentially be generalized to other disease states and immunological phenotypes. In a later analysis, HLA-associated TCR beta chains showed more clonal expansion and lower generation probabilities than non-associated chains that were equally common. For the cohort, immune exposure information was limited to CMV serostatus. In a later analysis, several top co-occurrence clusters were reported to appear linked to parvovirus B19, influenza, CMV and Epstein-Barr virus. Most TCR sequences were observed very rarely across donors, whereas some public TCRs were present in many individuals. A few of the identified cytomegalovirus-associated TCR beta chains were confirmed in vitro to be specific for cytomegalovirus antigens. A further reported finding was that TCR beta sequences accurately predicted the HLA-A and HLA-B alleles for most subjects in the first cohort.

Comments on this clone: The clone's antigen remains unknown. The input lacks base qualities; no much larger clone sits a single base away.

The cohort consisted of approximately 670 healthy bone marrow donors. At the time of sampling, every cohort member was nominally healthy, though immune exposures that went unrecorded were likely present. The donor tested CMV seronegative, placing the donor among the 350 or so seronegative members of the cohort. A peripheral blood sample was provided by each donor, and peripheral blood mononuclear cells were used for TCR beta sequencing. Genomic DNA was extracted from the blood cell samples with the Qiagen DNeasy Blood Extraction Kit. Library preparation employed the immunoSEQ multiplex PCR assay. The multiplex PCR relied on a mix of 60 forward primers for TCR Vbeta segments and 13 reverse primers for TCR Jbeta segments. The CDR3 region of rearranged TCR beta genes was amplified from genomic DNA by a multiplex PCR assay. The amplified TCR beta libraries were sequenced on the Illumina HiSeq System as 87-base-pair reads. The original pipeline was this. A later analysis counted approximately 74 million unique TCR beta chains across the 666 repertoires, and roughly 11 million of these chains were shared by at least two donors. A nearest-neighbor algorithm error-corrected the raw reads and collapsed the reads into unique sequences, merging closely related sequences to remove PCR and sequencing errors. V, D and J gene segments were assigned by aligning CDR3 sequences to IMGT reference sequences. Each retained sequence needed at least a six-nucleotide match to both a V gene segment and a J gene segment. Rearrangements were classified as productive when the CDR3 lacked stop codons and remained in frame with V and J, and all other rearrangements were classified as non-productive. CDR3 was defined according to IMGT convention as the region running from the second conserved V-encoded cysteine to the conserved J-encoded phenylalanine. Sequences without an unambiguous match to a single V gene segment were excluded from the earlier analysis of 450 to 750 of the donors. In an earlier analysis of some 590 of the donors, V segments were called functional above 56.7% productive rearrangements and were called segregating when the between-donor standard deviation exceeded 5%. A statistical classification framework was built for diagnosing cytomegalovirus status from the catalog of TCR beta chain sequences. In a later analysis, TCR nucleotide sequences were compared against IMGT/GENE-DB human TR gene sequences so that V and J genes could be assigned. A later analysis assigned CDR3 sequences and most-parsimonious VDJ recombination scenarios with the TCRdist pipeline. In a later analysis, each TCR beta chain was defined by its CDR3 amino acid sequence together with its V-gene family, and reads without a unique V-gene family were excluded. To address suspected cross-contamination and a sequencing artifact, a later analysis removed approximately 600 highly shared, low-generation-probability nucleotide sequences. In a later analysis, a clonal expansion index was calculated for each public chain from normalized within-repertoire ranks of inferred template counts. In a later analysis, generation probabilities were computed with a VDJ recombination model fitted to out-of-frame rearrangements, and the resulting probabilities were checked against IGoR. A later analysis scored TCR-TCR, TCR-HLA and TCR-CMV co-occurrence with hypergeometric tests, applying a repertoire-size bias correction to TCR pairs. A later analysis estimated false discovery rates by permuting HLA or CMV assignments 20 times. In a later analysis, co-occurring TCRs were grouped using DBSCAN, and TCRdist sequence similarity was added for clustering within HLA-allele-positive subsets. Repertoires with fewer than 30,000 or more than 120,000 public chains, plus five repertoires with anomalous nucleotide sharing, were excluded from co-occurrence clustering. As stored in TCRdb, this immuneACCESS dataset retains in-frame rearrangements with V and J assigned. A fraction of the clones does not appear; measured against another copy, unresolved V genes explain less than half of the discrepancy, and the remainder lacks a known reason. V and J calls and clone size are those listed in that table; D and trimming were worked out from the DNA. This sample holds approximately 190,000 clones; more than 75% were observed only once. The biggest ten clones account for around 0.75% of the sample.

The sample consisted of PBMCs. This TCR derives from a woman younger than 35 in good health and CMV-seronegative.

The DNA sequence is as follows: TGTGCCAGCAGCCCCTCCCCCAGCGGGAGCTGGGCTGTAGTCAAAAACATTCAGTACTTC. It codes for CASSPSPSGSWAVVKNIQYF. The receptor chain draws on TRBV4-2 and TRBJ2-4, and TRBD2 matches 8 of the central bases. CDR1 and CDR2, looked up from the germline V gene, are LGHNA and YNFKEQ. From cysteine to phenylalanine, the CDR3 is 20 amino acids long. The sequence is cut down to CDR3 DNA, 60 bases in frame from base 1. The junction shows trimming of 4 bases on V and 3 bases on J, and the gene matches do not reach 20 bases of it.